This entry lists 29 T cell receptor beta chains sequenced from one sample in a study of cytomegalovirus exposure and HLA in healthy donors. Both 60 Vbeta primers and 13 Jbeta primers went into the PCR. The protocol was immunoSEQ multiplex PCR, while the TCRdb copy is restricted to in-frame clones and leaves out a portion. The sample carries 200,000 to 250,000 clones, roughly 80% recorded once. The sequenced sample was PBMCs. These receptors were collected from a woman aged 40 to 49 in good health and CMV-seronegative.

The chain links TRBV5-1 to TRBJ1-2, with D unclear. Per the germline V gene, CDR1 is SGHRS and CDR2 is YFSETQ. The CDR3 is 15 residues long. Between the trimmed V and J ends, which lost 3 bases and 4 bases, there was a span of 16 bases. The CDR3 coding sequence is TGCGCCAGCAGCTACGGGTCAAGTTCATCCTATGGCTACACCTTC. Translated, it gives CASSYGSSSSYGYTF.

The chain employs TRBV7-9 and TRBJ1-1; the match to TRBD1 covers 7 bases. In germline, CDR1 is SEHNR, CDR2 FQNEAQ (reference sequence). CDR3 length: 12 residues. The V gene end was trimmed by 5 bases and the J gene end by 8 bases; junction bases not matched to a gene: 5. The CDR3, as DNA: TGTGCCAGCAGCACGGGACAGAGAGAAGCTTTCTTT. This sequence encodes CASSTGQREAFF.

This clone was detected only once. This chain links TRBV5-4 with TRBJ1-2; TRBD1 is a possible D gene (5 bases). CDR1 is SGHNT and CDR2 is YYREEE in the germline V gene (reference sequence). V gave up 0 bases and J gave up 8 bases, with 17 bases separating them. CDR3 length: 15 residues. The CDR3 sequence is CASSLVPEWGRGYTF. The DNA for the CDR3 is TGTGCCAGCAGCTTGGTACCTGAGTGGGGCCGGGGCTACACCTTC.

This chain links TRBV19 with TRBJ1-1, with unresolved D. V lost 0 bases to trimming and J lost 0 bases, with 14 bases between them. Per the germline V gene, CDR1 is LNHDA and CDR2 is SQIVND (reference sequence). This CDR3 contains 17 residues. This chain's CDR3 is CASSIEGFRDLNTEAFF. The CDR3 bases are TGTGCCAGTAGTATAGAGGGTTTTAGAGACTTGAACACTGAAGCTTTCTTT.

This clone was seen a handful of times. V usage is TRBV28 and J usage is TRBJ2-2; TRBD2 agrees at 11 bases. Unmatched junction bases numbered 4, after V lost 3 bases and J lost 4 bases. This CDR3 has 16 amino acids. Germline V CDR1 and CDR2: MDHEN, SYDVKM. CDR3 bases: TGTGCCAGCAGTTTTTCGGGACTAGCGGTCACCGGGGAGCTGTTTTTT. This encodes CASSFSGLAVTGELFF.

Comment on this clone: Different DNA sequences within this sample yield the same CDR3. This chain uses TRBV27 with TRBJ2-7, with 10 bases that match TRBD2. Germline V gives CDR1 MNHEY, CDR2 SMNVEV (reference sequence). The V gene end was trimmed by 4 bases and the J gene end by 2 bases; junction bases not matched to a gene: 2. The CDR3 is made up of 14 amino acids. The CDR3 DNA is TGTGCCAGCAGTTCACTAGCGGGACCCTACGAGCAGTACTTC. Translation: CASSSLAGPYEQYF.

J is TRBJ1-5 and V is TRBV15, with 7 bases aligning to TRBD1. Trimming removed 1 base from V and 6 bases from J; junction bases left unmatched: 3. This CDR3 spans 14 amino acids. CDR1 is LNHNV, CDR2 YYDKDF, per germline (reference sequence). The CDR3 reads CATSRGQGFQPQHF. The CDR3, as DNA: TGTGCCACCAGCAGAGGACAGGGATTTCAGCCCCAGCATTTT.

This chain joins TRBV6-6 and TRBJ1-2; D remains ambiguous. The CDR3 runs 13 residues. Germline V gives CDR1 MNHNY, CDR2 SVGAGI (reference sequence). V lost 3 bases to trimming and J lost 2 bases, with 7 bases between them. Here the CDR3 DNA reads TGTGCCAGCAGTTATAATGAGAACTATGGCTACACCTTC. This sequence encodes CASSYNENYGYTF.

V gene TRBV6-5 combines with J gene TRBJ2-7, with TRBD1 matching over 8 bases. After removal of 5 bases from V and 3 bases from J, the junction contained 6 bases not matched to a gene. The CDR3 runs to 14 residues. Germline V gene data show CDR1 as MNHEY and CDR2 as SVGAGI. The CDR3 DNA reads TGTGCCAGCAGTGCTCACGACAGGGGCTACGAGCAGTACTTC. It encodes CASSAHDRGYEQYF.

The J gene is TRBJ2-2, the V gene TRBV6-8; 7 bases line up with TRBD1. Germline loops: CDR1 MNHGY, CDR2 SAAAGT. V lost 6 bases, J lost 3 bases, and 4 bases stayed unmatched. The CDR3 runs 14 residues. The CDR3 spells CASRKGQYTGELFF. DNA for the CDR3: TGTGCCAGCAGGAAGGGACAGTACACCGGGGAGCTGTTTTTT.

The chain joins TRBV18 to TRBJ2-3; a possible D gene is TRBD2 (5 bases). The germline V gene encodes CDR1 KGHSH and CDR2 LQKENI. The CDR3 loop spans 13 amino acids. The ends were cut back, 0 bases at V and 6 bases at J, with 7 bases in the middle. The CDR3 region has the DNA TGTGCCAGCTCACCACCCGGACTCGATACGCAGTATTTT. This translates into CASSPPGLDTQYF.

The genes are TRBV9 and TRBJ1-4; D uncertain. The CDR3 extends over 16 amino acids. Germline V CDR1 and CDR2: SGDLS, YYNGEE. Trimming left V 3 bases short and J 5 bases short, with 17 bases between. CDR3 region: CASSDPVGEPNEKLFF. The CDR3 nucleotides read TGTGCCAGCAGCGACCCCGTCGGAGAGCCAAATGAAAAACTGTTTTTT.

This clone has a single count. The genes are TRBV29-1 and TRBJ1-4; D may be TRBD1 (5 bases). V was trimmed by 6 bases and J by 8 bases, leaving 13 bases between them. Germline values: CDR1 SQVTM, CDR2 ANQGSEA. This CDR3 contains 12 residues. The DNA for the CDR3 is TGCAGCGTCGACAGTGGTGGAGAAAAACTGTTTTTT. Residues: CSVDSGGEKLFF.

This chain links TRBV5-1 with TRBJ2-1, with TRBD2 matching 8 bases. V dropped 0 bases and J dropped 6; count of bases not matched to a gene: 17. CDR1 SGHRS and CDR2 YFSETQ come from the germline V gene. The CDR3 loop spans 19 amino acids. CDR3 bases: TGCGCCAGCAGCTTGGGGGGTGTTGGGCGGGGACTAGGAATCAATGAGCAGTTCTTC. The encoded protein is CASSLGGVGRGLGINEQFF.

CDR3 residues: CASSLRGTGGREDTQYF. The CDR3 DNA reads as TGTGCCAGCAGCTTGAGGGGGACTGGCGGGAGAGAAGATACGCAGTATTTT. The chain joins TRBV11-2 to TRBJ2-3; possible D gene TRBD2, 7 bases. Trimming pared 3 bases from V and 5 bases from J, leaving 21 bases between. Germline V gives CDR1 SGHAT, CDR2 FQNNGV. The CDR3 is 17 amino acids. Filled out from reference TRBV11-2 and TRBJ2-3, the complete variable domain reads EAGVAQSPRYKIIEKRQSVAFWCNPISGHATLYWYQQILGQGPKLLIQFQNNGVVDDSQLPKDRFSAERLKGVDSTLKIQPAKLEDSAVYLCASSLRGTGGREDTQYFGPGTRLTVL.

The chain couples TRBV15 to TRBJ1-2; tentatively, D is TRBD1 (6 bases). The germline V gene has CDR1 LNHNV and CDR2 YYDKDF (reference sequence). The CDR3 has 15 residues. Between the trimmed V and J ends, which lost 0 bases and 4 bases, there was a span of 12 bases. CDR3 sequence (DNA): TGTGCCACCAGCAGAGACAACAGGGCGAGCTATGGCTACACCTTC. Residues: CATSRDNRASYGYTF.

On this clone itself: At the DNA level, this CDR3 is encoded by other sequences in the same sample as well. The chain uses TRBV27 and TRBJ2-3, with 9 bases aligning to TRBD2. The V gene end was trimmed by 3 bases and the J gene end by 11 bases; junction bases not matched to a gene: 9. The CDR3 is made up of 14 amino acids. Germline V gene lookup returns CDR1 MNHEY and CDR2 SMNVEV (reference sequence). CDR3 DNA sequence: TGTGCCAGCAGTTTGGGGCTAGCGGGAACAAAGCAGTATTTT. The encoded protein is CASSLGLAGTKQYF.

The V call is TRBV27, the J call TRBJ2-7; 12 positions agree with TRBD2. In germline, CDR1 is MNHEY, CDR2 SMNVEV (reference sequence). The CDR3 totals 15 residues. Losses at the gene ends were 4 bases for V and 5 bases for J; bases not matched to a gene: 6. The CDR3 here is CASSSGLAGTHEQYF. DNA for the CDR3: TGTGCCAGCAGTTCCGGACTAGCGGGAACCCACGAGCAGTACTTC.

This chain connects TRBV19 to TRBJ1-5, with 11 positions matching TRBD1. V trimming: 6 bases; J trimming: 6 bases; junction bases outside the gene matches: 4. The CDR3 is 14 amino acids. CDR1 LNHDA and CDR2 SQIVND come from the germline V gene (reference sequence). CDR3 in DNA: TGTGCCAGTAGCGGGACAGGGGGACGTCAGCCCCAGCATTTT. Its protein product is CASSGTGGRQPQHF.

The chain joins TRBV6-5 to TRBJ2-7; weak D call: TRBD2 (6 bases). Trimming left V 0 bases short and J 3 bases short, with 12 bases between. Germline V gene lookup returns CDR1 MNHEY and CDR2 SVGAGI. The CDR3 spans 15 residues. CDR3 region: CASSYSRQGGYEQYF. CDR3 nucleotides: TGTGCCAGCAGTTACTCGCGGCAGGGAGGCTACGAGCAGTACTTC.

The CDR3 bases are TGTGCCAGCAGCGTAGAAAATGGACTCACCTACGAGCAGTACTTC. As protein: CASSVENGLTYEQYF. This rearrangement joins TRBV9 to TRBJ2-7; D may be TRBD2 (5 bases). CDR1 SGDLS and CDR2 YYNGEE come from the germline V gene. The CDR3 loop spans 15 amino acids. V was trimmed by 0 bases and J by 2 bases, leaving 12 bases between them. Full variable domain (outside the CDR3, taken from reference TRBV9 and TRBJ2-7): DSGVTQTPKHLITATGQRVTLRCSPRSGDLSVYWYQQSLDQGLQFLIQYYNGEERAKGNILERFSAQQFPDLHSELNLSSLELGDSALYFCASSVENGLTYEQYFGPGTRLTVT.

This clone was detected a few times. The chain is built from TRBV5-4 and TRBJ2-5; D possibly corresponds to TRBD1 (7 bases). The CDR3 has 16 amino acids. The V gene lost 4 bases and the J gene lost 1 base, with 17 bases spanning the gap. Germline V gene sequence: CDR1 SGHNT, CDR2 YYREEE (reference sequence). CDR3 sequence (DNA): TGTGCCAGCAGCCCTTCTCGACAGGGAGGCCAAGAGACCCAGTACTTC. Translation gives CASSPSRQGGQETQYF.

The chain uses TRBV29-1 and TRBJ2-7, with D possibly matching TRBD2 (6 bases). CDR3 length: 13 residues. The V gene's germline CDR1 is SQVTM and CDR2 ANQGSEA. The ends were cut back, 6 bases at V and 3 bases at J, with 15 bases in the middle. CDR3 DNA: TGCAGCGTCGCTCGGGGGACCGACTACGAGCAGTACTTC. Amino acid sequence: CSVARGTDYEQYF.

This sequence joins TRBV19 and TRBJ2-1, with TRBD2 as a possible D gene (5 bases). The V gene's germline CDR1 is LNHDA and CDR2 SQIVND (reference sequence). The V end was cut by 6 bases, the J end by 0 bases, with 21 bases between. There are 18 residues in the CDR3. For the CDR3, the DNA is TGTGCCAGTAGAAGCGGTGGAGGTTCTAGCCTCTCCTACAATGAGCAGTTCTTC. This translates into CASRSGGGSSLSYNEQFF.

The chain joins TRBV13 to TRBJ2-5; D is unclear. The V gene lost 0 bases and the J gene lost 3 bases, with 8 bases spanning the gap. Germline values: CDR1 PRHDT, CDR2 FYEKMQ (reference sequence). This CDR3 region has 14 residues. CDR3 in DNA: TGTGCCAGCAGCTTAGGGTTACCAGAAGAGACCCAGTACTTC. Amino acids: CASSLGLPEETQYF.

The chain combines TRBV18 with TRBJ1-4; tentative D call: TRBD1 (5 bases). The V and J ends lost 5 bases and 7 bases respectively, with 26 bases between them. This CDR3 has 18 residues. CDR1 and CDR2 (germline): KGHSH, LQKENI. The CDR3 DNA is TGTGCCAGCTCAGAGCAGGGCCCGAATTCCCGTCTTGGTGAAAAACTGTTTTTT. Translating it yields CASSEQGPNSRLGEKLFF. The whole variable domain, remainder taken from reference TRBV18 and TRBJ1-4, is NAGVMQNPRHLVRRRGQEARLRCSPMKGHSHVYWYRQLPEEGLKFMVYLQKENIIDESGMPKERFSAEFPKEGPSILRIQQVVRGDSAAYFCASSEQGPNSRLGEKLFFGSGTQLSVL.

V gene TRBV27 combines with J gene TRBJ2-5; a weak D match, TRBD1 (6 bases). V lost 6 bases, J lost 1 base, and 9 bases lay in between. Germline V CDR1 and CDR2: MNHEY, SMNVEV (reference sequence). CDR3 length: 13 residues. The DNA of the CDR3 is TGTGCCAGCAGCAAACAGGGCCAAGAGACCCAGTACTTC. Its protein is CASSKQGQETQYF.

The rearrangement links TRBV4-2 to TRBJ2-6; D unclear. CDR1 and CDR2 (germline): LGHNA, YNFKEQ. The CDR3 is 14 residues long. V gave up 3 bases and J gave up 4 bases, with 7 bases separating them. The CDR3 DNA follows: TGTGCCAGCAGCCAGTCTCTCGGGGCCAACGTCCTGACTTTC. Its protein product is CASSQSLGANVLTF.

J is TRBJ2-7 and V is TRBV30; no definite D call. Germline V lookup: CDR1 GTSNPN, CDR2 SVGIG (reference sequence). The CDR3 spans 13 residues. Trimming stripped 4 bases from V and 0 bases from J, with 10 bases between. In nucleotides, the CDR3 is TGTGCCTGGACCCGAACCAGCTCCTACGAGCAGTACTTC. It specifies CAWTRTSSYEQYF.